Many counts were recorded for the clone carrying this T cell receptor beta chain. This record belongs to a study of blood T cell repertoires in COVID-19. Turning to the study itself: Specimens from acute and convalescent COVID-19 originated in the United States, Italy and Spain.

V was cut by 3 bases and J by 0 bases, with 14 bases left in between. Germline assignment: CDR1 SEHNR and CDR2 FQNEAQ (reference sequence). The CDR3 runs 16 residues. Clones were read by immunoSEQ multiplex PCR, and TCRdb kept only the in-frame ones, dropping some. The profile shows around 380,000 clones, over 65% of them singletons. The clonotype was recovered from a human donor with acute or convalescent COVID-19. The donor label of this sample is uncertain. Sequencing was performed on peripheral blood. The rearrangement uses TRBV7-9 and TRBJ1-1; D is unclear. For the CDR3, the DNA is TGTGCCAGCAGCTTTAGTCGATCGATCATGAACACTGAAGCTTTCTTT. Translating it yields CASSFSRSIMNTEAFF.